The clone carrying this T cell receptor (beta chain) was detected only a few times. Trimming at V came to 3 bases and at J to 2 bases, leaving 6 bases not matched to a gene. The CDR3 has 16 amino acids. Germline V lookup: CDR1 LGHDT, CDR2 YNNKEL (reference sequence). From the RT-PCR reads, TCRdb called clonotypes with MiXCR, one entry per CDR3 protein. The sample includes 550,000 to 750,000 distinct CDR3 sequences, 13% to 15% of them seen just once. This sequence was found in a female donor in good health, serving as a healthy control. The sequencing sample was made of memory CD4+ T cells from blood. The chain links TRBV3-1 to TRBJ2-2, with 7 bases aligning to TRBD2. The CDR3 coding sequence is TGTGCCAGCAGCCAGGGCGGGAGTATCAACACCGGGGAGCTGTTTTTT. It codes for CASSQGGSINTGELFF.